This TCR beta chain came from a study of cytomegalovirus exposure and HLA in healthy donors. Clones were sequenced by immunoSEQ multiplex PCR, and TCRdb holds only the in-frame ones, with some missing. The data contain over 60,000 clones, around 96% of them singletons. Overall study results and limits: High specificity and sensitivity for cytomegalovirus status were reported for the classifier. Most sequenced TCRs were rare (though some public TCRs occurred in many donors).

The donors were part of the roughly 130-subject validation cohort, which stood apart from the approximately 670-subject first cohort. The CDR3 loop spans 14 amino acids. With 6 bases clipped from V and 1 base from J, the junction kept 4 bases outside the gene matches. Germline CDR1 reads SNHLY; CDR2 reads FYNNEI. A remark on this clone: The antigen is undetermined.

Sequencing was carried out using PBMCs. The chain uses TRBV2 and TRBJ2-7; 9 nucleotides agree with TRBD1. This clonotype was obtained from a man aged 18 to 35 in good health and CMV-seropositive. The CDR3, as DNA: TGTGCCAGCAGGCCCGGGACAGGGTCCTACGAGCAGTACTTC. Its translation is CASRPGTGSYEQYF.